This T cell receptor (beta chain) appears in the sequencing data of a study of human T cells and chemical hapten exposure. Study information: Per-sample TCR yield variability stemmed mainly from small pooled library volume differences.

The V end lost 5 bases, the J end lost 0 bases, and 10 bases lay between the germline ends. CDR1 SQVTM and CDR2 ANQGSEA come from the germline V gene. The CDR3 sequence is 13 residues long. Individual cDNA molecules each carried unique molecular identifiers attached by the library. TCRdb processed the RACE reads anew with MiXCR; each CDR3 protein has one entry. The sample lists over 100,000 distinct CDR3 sequences; roughly 9.5% were seen once. With respect to this clonotype: Its antigen is not known.

Time point denoted: healthy volunteer bleed at 2 weeks. It was from unfractionated whole blood that total RNA was extracted. Study conclusions and caveats: No alteration of TCRs above 1 in 1000 frequency was seen with DPC sensitization.

This receptor was identified in a male donor in good health. Some clones in this sample may be carry-over from other donors' samples. V and J are TRBV29-1 and TRBJ1-1; weak D call: TRBD1 (6 bases). The material sequenced was whole blood. The CDR3 nucleotides are TGCAGCGTTCAAGGGGGGATGAACACTGAAGCTTTCTTT. This encodes CSVQGGMNTEAFF.